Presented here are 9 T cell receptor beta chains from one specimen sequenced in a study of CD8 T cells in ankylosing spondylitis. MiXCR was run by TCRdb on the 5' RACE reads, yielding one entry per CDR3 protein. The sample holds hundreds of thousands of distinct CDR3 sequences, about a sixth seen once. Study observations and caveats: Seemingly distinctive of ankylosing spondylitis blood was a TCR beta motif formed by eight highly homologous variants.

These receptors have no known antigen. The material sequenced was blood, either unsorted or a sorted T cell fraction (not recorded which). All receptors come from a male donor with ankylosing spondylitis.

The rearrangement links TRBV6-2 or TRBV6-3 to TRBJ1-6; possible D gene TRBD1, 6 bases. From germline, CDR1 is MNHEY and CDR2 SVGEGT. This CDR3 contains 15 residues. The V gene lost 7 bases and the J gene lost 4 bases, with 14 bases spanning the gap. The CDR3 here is CASTRTGNYNSPLHF. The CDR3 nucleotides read TGTGCCAGCACCAGAACAGGGAATTATAATTCACCCCTCCACTTT.

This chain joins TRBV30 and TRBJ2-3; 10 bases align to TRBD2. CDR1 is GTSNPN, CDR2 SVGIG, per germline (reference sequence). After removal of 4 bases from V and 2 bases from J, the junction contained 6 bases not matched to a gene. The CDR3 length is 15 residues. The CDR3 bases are TGTGCCTGGACTGTAGCGGGAGGTTCCACAGATACGCAGTATTTT. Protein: CAWTVAGGSTDTQYF.

CDR3 residues: CATRSTVSGTQYF. CDR3 sequence (DNA): TGTGCCACCAGAAGCACAGTTTCGGGGACCCAGTACTTC. The gene calls are TRBV15 and TRBJ2-5; D unresolved. The CDR3 has 13 residues. The germline V gene encodes CDR1 LNHNV and CDR2 YYDKDF (reference sequence). V gave up 6 bases and J gave up 7 bases, with 15 bases separating them.

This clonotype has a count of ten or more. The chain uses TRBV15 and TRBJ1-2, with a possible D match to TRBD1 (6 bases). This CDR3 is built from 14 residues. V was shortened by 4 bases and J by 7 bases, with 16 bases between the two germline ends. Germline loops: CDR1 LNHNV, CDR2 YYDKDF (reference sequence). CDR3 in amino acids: CATSKTTGNGGYTF. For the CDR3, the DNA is TGTGCCACCAGCAAGACCACAGGGAATGGTGGCTACACCTTC.

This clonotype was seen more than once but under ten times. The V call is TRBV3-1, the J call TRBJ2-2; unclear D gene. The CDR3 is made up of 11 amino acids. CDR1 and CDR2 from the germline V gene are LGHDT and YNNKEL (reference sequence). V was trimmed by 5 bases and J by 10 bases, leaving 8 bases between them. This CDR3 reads CASSNSAELFF. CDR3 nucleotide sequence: TGTGCCAGCAGCAATTCGGCGGAGCTGTTTTTT.

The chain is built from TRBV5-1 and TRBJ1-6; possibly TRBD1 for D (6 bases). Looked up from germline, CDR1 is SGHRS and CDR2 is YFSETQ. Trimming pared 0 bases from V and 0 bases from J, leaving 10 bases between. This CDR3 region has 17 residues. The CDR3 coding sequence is TGCGCCAGCAGCTTGGGGGACACCAACTCCTATAATTCACCCCTCCACTTT. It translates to CASSLGDTNSYNSPLHF.

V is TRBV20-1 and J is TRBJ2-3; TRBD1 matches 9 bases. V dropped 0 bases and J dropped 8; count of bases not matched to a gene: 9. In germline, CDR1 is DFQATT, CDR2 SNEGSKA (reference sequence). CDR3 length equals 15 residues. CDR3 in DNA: TGCAGTGCTAGAGATCGGGGACAGGGTCGGGGTACGCAGTATTTT. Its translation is CSARDRGQGRGTQYF.

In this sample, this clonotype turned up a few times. The CDR3 DNA reads TGCGCCAGCAGCTTTTTTGAAGGGAAAGAAAGTACGCAGTATTTT. Encoded protein: CASSFFEGKESTQYF. V gene TRBV5-1 combines with J gene TRBJ2-3; no clear D gene. Germline CDR1 is SGHRS and CDR2 is YFSETQ. Trimming left V 2 bases short and J 8 bases short, with 18 bases between. CDR3 length: 15 amino acids.

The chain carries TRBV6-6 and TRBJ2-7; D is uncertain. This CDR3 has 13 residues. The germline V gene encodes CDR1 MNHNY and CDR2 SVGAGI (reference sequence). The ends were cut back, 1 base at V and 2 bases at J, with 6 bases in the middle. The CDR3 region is CASSYLVTYEQYF. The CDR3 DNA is TGTGCCAGCAGTTACTTGGTGACCTACGAGCAGTACTTC.